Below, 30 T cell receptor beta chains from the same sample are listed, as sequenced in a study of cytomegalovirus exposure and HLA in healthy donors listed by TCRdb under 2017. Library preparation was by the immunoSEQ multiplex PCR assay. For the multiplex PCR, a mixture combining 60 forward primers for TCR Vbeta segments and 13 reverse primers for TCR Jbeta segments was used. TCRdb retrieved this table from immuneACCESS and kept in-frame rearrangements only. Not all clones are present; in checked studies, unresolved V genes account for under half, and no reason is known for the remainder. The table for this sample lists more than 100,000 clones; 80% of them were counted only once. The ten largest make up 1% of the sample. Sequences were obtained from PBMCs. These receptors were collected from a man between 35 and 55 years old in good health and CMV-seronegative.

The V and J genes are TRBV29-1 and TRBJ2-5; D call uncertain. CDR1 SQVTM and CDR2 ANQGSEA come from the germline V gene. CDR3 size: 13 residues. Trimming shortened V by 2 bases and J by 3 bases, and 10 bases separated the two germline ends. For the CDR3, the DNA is TGCAGCGTTGAAAAAGTACTAAAAGAGACCCAGTACTTC. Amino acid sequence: CSVEKVLKETQYF.

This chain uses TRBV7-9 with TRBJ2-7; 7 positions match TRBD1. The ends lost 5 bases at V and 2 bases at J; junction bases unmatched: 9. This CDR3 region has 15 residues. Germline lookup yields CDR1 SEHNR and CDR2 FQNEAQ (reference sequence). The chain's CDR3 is CASSQTGTATYEQYF. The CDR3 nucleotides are TGTGCCAGCAGCCAAACCGGGACAGCGACCTACGAGCAGTACTTC.

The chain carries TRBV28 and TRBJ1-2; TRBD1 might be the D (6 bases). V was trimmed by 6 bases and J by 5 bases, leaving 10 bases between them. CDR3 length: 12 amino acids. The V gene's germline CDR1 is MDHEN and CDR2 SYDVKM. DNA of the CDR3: TGTGCCAGCAGCCCCCAGGGGTATGGCTACACCTTC. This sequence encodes CASSPQGYGYTF.

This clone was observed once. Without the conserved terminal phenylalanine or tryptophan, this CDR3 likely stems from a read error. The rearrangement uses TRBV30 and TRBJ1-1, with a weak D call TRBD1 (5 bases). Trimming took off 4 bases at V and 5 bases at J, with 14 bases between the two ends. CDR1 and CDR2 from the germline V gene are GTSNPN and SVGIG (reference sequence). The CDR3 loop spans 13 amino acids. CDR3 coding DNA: TGTGCCTGGAATCCTACAGGTGGGACTGAAGCTTTCGTT. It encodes CAWNPTGGTEAFV.

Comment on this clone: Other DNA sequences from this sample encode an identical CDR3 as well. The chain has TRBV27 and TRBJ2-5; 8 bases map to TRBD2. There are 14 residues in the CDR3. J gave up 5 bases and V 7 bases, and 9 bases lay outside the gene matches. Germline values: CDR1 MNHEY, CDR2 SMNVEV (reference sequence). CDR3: CASTPGGPWETQYF. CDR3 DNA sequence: TGTGCCAGCACACCGGGGGGGCCTTGGGAGACCCAGTACTTC.

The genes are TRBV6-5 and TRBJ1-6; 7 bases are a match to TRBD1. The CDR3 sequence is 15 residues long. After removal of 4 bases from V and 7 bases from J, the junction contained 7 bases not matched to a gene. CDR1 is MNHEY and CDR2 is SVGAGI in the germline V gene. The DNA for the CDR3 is TGTGCCAGCAGTTCCGTGACAGGGTCGAATTCACCCCTCCACTTT. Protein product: CASSSVTGSNSPLHF.

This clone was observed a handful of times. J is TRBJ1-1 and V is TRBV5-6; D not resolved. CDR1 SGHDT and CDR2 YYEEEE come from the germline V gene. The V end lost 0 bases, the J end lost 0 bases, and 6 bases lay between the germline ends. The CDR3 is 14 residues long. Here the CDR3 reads CASSLGSVNTEAFF. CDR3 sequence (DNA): TGTGCCAGCAGCTTGGGCTCGGTGAACACTGAAGCTTTCTTT.

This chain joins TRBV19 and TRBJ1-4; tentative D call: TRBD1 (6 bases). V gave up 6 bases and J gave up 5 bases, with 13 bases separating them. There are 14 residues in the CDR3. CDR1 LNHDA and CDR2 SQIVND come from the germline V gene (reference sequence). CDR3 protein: CASSPGQKNEKLFF. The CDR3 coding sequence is TGTGCCAGTAGCCCCGGACAGAAAAATGAAAAACTGTTTTTT.

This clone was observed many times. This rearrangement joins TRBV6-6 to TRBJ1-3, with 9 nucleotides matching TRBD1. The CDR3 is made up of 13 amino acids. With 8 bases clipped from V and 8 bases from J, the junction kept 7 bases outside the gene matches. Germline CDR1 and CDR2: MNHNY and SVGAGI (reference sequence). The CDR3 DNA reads TGTGCCAGCGGGACAGGGTCCTTGGACACCATATATTTT. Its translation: CASGTGSLDTIYF.

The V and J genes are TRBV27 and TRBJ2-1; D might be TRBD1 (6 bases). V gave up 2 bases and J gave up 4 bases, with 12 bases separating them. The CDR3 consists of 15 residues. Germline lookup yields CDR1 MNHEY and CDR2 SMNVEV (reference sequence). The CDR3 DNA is TGTGCCAGCAGTTTAGGACAGCTTGGATACAATGAGCAGTTCTTC. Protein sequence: CASSLGQLGYNEQFF.

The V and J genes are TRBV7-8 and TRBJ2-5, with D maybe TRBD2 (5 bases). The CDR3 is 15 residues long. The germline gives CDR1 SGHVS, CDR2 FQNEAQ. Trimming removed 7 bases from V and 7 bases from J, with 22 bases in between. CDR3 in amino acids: CASTPVGVSGGTQYF. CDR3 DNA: TGTGCCAGCACCCCTGTCGGGGTCTCAGGAGGGACCCAGTACTTC.

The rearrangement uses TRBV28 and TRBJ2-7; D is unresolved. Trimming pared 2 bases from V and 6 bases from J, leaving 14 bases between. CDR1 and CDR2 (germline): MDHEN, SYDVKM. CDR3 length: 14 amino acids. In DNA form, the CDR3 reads TGTGCCAGCAGTTTAGGCCTTCCCACCCCCGAGCAGTACTTC. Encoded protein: CASSLGLPTPEQYF.

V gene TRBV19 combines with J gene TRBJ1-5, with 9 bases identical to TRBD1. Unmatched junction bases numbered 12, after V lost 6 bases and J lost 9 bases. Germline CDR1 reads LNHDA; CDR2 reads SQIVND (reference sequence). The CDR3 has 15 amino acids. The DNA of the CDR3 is TGTGCCAGTAGCCATCCGGGACAGGGTATATGGCCCCAGCATTTT. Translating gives CASSHPGQGIWPQHF.

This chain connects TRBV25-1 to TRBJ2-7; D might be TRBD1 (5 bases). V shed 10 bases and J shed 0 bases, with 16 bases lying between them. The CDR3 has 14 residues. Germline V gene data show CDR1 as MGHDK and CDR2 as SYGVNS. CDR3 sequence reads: CATIPRDISYEQYF. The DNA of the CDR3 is TGTGCCACGATCCCCAGGGATATCTCCTACGAGCAGTACTTC.

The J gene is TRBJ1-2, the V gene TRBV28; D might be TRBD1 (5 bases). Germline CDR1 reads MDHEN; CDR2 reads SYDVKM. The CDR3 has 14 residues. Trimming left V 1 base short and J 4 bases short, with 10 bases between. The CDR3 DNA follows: TGTGCCAGCAGTTTATCCAGGGAGGGCTATGGCTACACCTTC. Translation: CASSLSREGYGYTF.

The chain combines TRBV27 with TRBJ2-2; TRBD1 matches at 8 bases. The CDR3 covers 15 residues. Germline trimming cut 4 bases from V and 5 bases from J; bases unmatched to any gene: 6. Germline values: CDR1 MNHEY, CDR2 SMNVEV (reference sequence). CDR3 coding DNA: TGTGCCAGCAGTTCCCGACAGGGGAGGACCGGGGAGCTGTTTTTT. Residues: CASSSRQGRTGELFF.

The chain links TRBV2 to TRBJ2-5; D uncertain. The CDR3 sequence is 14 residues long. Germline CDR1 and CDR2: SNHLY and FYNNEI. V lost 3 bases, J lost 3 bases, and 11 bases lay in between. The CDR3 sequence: CASSDLSTEETQYF. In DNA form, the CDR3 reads TGTGCCAGCAGTGATTTGTCTACCGAAGAGACCCAGTACTTC.

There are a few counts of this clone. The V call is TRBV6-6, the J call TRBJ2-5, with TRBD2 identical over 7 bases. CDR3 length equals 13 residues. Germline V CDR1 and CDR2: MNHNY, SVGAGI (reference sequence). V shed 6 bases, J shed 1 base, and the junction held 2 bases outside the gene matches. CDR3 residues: CASSPSGQETQYF. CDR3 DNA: TGTGCCAGCAGCCCTAGCGGCCAAGAGACCCAGTACTTC.

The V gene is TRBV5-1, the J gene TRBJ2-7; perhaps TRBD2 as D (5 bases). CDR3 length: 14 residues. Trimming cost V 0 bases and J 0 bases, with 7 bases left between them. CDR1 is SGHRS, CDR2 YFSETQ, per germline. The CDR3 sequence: CASSLATSSYEQYF. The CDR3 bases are TGCGCCAGCAGCTTGGCAACTAGCTCCTACGAGCAGTACTTC.

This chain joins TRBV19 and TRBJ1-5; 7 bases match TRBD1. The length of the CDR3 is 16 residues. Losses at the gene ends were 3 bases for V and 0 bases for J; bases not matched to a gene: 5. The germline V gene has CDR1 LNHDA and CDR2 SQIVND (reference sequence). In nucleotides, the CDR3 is TGTGCCAGTAGTATTATACAGGGGAATAGCAATCAGCCCCAGCATTTT. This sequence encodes CASSIIQGNSNQPQHF.

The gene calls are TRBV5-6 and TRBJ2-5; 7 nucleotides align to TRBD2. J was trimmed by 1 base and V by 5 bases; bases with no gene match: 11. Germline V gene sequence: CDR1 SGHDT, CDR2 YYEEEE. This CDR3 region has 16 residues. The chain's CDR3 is CASSPMTSSIQETQYF. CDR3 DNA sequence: TGTGCCAGCAGTCCTATGACTAGCAGCATCCAAGAGACCCAGTACTTC. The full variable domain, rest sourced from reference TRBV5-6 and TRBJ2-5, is DAGVTQSPTHLIKTRGQQVTLRCSPKSGHDTVSWYQQALGQGPQFIFQYYEEEERQRGNFPDRFSGHQFPNYSSELNVNALLLGDSALYLCASSPMTSSIQETQYFGPGTRLLVL.

The CDR3 loop reads CASSLVGTGPRVEQFF. The CDR3 nucleotides are TGTGCCAGCAGCTTAGTCGGGACAGGCCCCCGGGTTGAGCAGTTCTTC. V and J are TRBV7-2 and TRBJ2-1, with 8 bases matching TRBD1. The CDR3 has 16 residues. After removal of 1 base from V and 9 bases from J, the junction contained 11 bases not matched to a gene. Germline CDR1 and CDR2: SGHTA and FQGNSA.

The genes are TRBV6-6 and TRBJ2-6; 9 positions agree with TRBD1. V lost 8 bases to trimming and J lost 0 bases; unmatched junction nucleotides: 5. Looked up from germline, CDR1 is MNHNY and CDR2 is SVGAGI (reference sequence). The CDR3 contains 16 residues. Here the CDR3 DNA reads TGTGCCAGCCTGGACAGGGGACGCTCTGGGGCCAACGTCCTGACTTTC. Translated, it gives CASLDRGRSGANVLTF.

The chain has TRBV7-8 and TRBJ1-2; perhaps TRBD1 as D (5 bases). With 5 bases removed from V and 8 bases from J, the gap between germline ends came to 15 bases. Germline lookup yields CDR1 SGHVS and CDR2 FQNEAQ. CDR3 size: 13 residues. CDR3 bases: TGTGCCAGCAGCCCATTAACCTGGGGCGGCTACACCTTC. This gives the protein CASSPLTWGGYTF.

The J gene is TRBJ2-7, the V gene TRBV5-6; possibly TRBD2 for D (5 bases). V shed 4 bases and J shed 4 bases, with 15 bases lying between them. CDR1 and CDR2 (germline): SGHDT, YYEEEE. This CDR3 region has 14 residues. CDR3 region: CASSHGLLVYEQYF. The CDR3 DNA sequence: TGTGCCAGCAGCCACGGACTCCTGGTGTACGAGCAGTACTTC.

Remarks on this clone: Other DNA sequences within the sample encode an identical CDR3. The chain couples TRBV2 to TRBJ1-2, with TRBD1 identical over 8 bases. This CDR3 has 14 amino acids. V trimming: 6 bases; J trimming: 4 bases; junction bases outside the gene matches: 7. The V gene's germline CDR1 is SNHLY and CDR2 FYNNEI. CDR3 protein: CASSGQGPLYGYTF. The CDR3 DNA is TGTGCCAGCAGCGGACAGGGACCCCTCTATGGCTACACCTTC.

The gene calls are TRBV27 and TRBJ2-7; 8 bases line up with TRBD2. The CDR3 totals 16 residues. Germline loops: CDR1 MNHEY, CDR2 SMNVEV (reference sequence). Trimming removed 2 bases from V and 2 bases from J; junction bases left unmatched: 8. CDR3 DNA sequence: TGTGCCAGCAGTTTAATGGCGGGAGGTAATCCCTACGAGCAGTACTTC. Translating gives CASSLMAGGNPYEQYF.

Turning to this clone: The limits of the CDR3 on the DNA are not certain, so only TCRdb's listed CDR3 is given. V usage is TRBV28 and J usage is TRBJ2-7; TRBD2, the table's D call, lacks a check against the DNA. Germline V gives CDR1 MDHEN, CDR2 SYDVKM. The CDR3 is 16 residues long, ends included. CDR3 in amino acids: CASSFVPAGSSYEQYF.

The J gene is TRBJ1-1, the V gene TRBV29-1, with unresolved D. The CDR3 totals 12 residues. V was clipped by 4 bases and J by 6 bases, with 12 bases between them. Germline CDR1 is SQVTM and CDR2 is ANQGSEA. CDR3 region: CSVGWEGAEAFF. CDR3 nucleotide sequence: TGCAGCGTTGGGTGGGAGGGCGCTGAAGCTTTCTTT.

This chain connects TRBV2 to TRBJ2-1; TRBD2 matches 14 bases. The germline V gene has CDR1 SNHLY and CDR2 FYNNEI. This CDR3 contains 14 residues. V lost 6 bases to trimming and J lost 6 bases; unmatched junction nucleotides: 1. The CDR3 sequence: CASRGTSGSNEQFF. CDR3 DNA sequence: TGTGCCAGCAGGGGGACTAGCGGGAGCAATGAGCAGTTCTTC.